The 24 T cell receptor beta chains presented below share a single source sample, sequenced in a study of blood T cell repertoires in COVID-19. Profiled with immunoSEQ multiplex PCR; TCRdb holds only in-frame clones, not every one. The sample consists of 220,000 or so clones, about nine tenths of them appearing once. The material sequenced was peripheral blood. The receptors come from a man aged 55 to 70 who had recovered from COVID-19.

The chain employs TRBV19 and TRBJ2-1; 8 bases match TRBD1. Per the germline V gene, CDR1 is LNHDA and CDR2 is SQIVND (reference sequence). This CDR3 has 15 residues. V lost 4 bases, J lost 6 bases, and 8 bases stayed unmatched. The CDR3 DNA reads TGTGCCAGTAGTAGGGGACAGGTGTTCCTCAATGAGCAGTTCTTC. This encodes CASSRGQVFLNEQFF.

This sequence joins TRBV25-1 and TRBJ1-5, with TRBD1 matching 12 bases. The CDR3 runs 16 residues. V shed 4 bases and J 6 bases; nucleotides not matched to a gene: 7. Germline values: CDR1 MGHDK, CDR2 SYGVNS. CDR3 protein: CASSATGTGGIQPQHF. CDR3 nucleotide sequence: TGTGCCAGCAGTGCGACCGGGACAGGGGGCATTCAGCCCCAGCATTTT.

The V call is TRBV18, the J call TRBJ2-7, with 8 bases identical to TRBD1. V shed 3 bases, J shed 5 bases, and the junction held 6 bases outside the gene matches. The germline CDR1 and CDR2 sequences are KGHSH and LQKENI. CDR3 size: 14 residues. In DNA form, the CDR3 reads TGTGCCAGCTCACCTCGGACAGGGACAGACGAGCAGTACTTC. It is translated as CASSPRTGTDEQYF.

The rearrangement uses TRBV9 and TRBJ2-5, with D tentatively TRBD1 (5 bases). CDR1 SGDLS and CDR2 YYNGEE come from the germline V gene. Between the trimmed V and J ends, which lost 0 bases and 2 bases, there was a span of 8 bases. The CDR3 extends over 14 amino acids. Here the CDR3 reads CASSVGQLQETQYF. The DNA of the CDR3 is TGTGCCAGCAGCGTAGGACAGCTACAAGAGACCCAGTACTTC.

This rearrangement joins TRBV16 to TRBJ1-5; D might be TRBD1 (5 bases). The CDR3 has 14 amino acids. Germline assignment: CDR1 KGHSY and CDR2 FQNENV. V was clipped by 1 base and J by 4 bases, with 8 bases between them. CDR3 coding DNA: TGTGCCAGCAGCCAATTTGGGGGGAATCAGCCCCAGCATTTT. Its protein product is CASSQFGGNQPQHF.

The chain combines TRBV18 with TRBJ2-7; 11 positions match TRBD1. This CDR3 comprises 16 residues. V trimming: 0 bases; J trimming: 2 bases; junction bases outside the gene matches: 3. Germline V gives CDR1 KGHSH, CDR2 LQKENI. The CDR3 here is CASSPPPGQGAYEQYF. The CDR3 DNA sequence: TGTGCCAGCTCACCACCTCCGGGACAGGGGGCCTACGAGCAGTACTTC.

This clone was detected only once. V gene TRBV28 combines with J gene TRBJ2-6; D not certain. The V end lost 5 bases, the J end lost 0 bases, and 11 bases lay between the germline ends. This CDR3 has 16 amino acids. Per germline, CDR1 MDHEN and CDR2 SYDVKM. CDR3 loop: CASSPYRVSGANVLTF. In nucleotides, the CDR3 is TGTGCCAGCAGTCCCTATCGGGTCTCTGGGGCCAACGTCCTGACTTTC.

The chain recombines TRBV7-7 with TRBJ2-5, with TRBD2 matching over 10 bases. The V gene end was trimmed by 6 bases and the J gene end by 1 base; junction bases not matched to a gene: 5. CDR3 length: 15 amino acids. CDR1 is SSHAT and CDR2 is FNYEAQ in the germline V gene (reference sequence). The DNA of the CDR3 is TGTGCCAGCAGGAAACTAGCGGGGAGCCAAGAGACCCAGTACTTC. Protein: CASRKLAGSQETQYF.

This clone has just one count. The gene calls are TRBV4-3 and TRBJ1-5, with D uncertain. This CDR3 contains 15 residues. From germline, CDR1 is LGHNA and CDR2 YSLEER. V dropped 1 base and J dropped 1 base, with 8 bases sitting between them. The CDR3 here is CASSQVYGSNQPQHF. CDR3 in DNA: TGCGCCAGCAGCCAAGTCTACGGGAGCAATCAGCCCCAGCATTTT.

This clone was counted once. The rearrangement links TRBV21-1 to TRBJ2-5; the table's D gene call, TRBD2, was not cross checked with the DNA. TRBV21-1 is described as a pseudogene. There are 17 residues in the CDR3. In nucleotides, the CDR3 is TGTGCCAGCAGCGGGACTAGCGGGAGAGGGGGGCAAGAGACCCAGTACTTC. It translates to CASSGTSGRGGQETQYF.

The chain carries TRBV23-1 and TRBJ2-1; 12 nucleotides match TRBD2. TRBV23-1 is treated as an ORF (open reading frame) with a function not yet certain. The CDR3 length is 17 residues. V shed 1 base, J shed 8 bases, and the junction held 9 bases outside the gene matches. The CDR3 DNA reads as TGCGCCAGCAGTCAATTCGAACTAGCGGGGGGCCGTCATGAGCAGTTCTTC. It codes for CASSQFELAGGRHEQFF.

CDR3 coding DNA: TGTGCCAGCAGCTTAGGCTCCGGGACAGGGGGCTATGAGCAGTTCTTC. It codes for CASSLGSGTGGYEQFF. This chain links TRBV7-3 with TRBJ2-1, with TRBD1 matching 12 bases. Trimming removed 2 bases from V and 8 bases from J; junction bases left unmatched: 7. Germline V gives CDR1 SGHTA, CDR2 FQGTGA. The CDR3 has 16 amino acids. Combining the CDR3 with reference TRBV7-3 and TRBJ2-1 gives the whole variable domain GAGVSQTPSNKVTEKGKYVELRCDPISGHTALYWYRQSLGQGPEFLIYFQGTGAADDSGLPNDRFFAVRPEGSVSTLKIQRTERGDSAVYLCASSLGSGTGGYEQFFGPGTRLTVL.

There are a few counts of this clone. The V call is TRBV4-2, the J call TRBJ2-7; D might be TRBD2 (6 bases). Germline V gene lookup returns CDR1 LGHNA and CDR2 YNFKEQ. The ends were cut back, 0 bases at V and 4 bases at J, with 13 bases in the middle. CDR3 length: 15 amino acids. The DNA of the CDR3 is TGTGCCAGCAGCCAAGAGAGGGCAGGGAGGTACGAGCAGTACTTC. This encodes CASSQERAGRYEQYF.

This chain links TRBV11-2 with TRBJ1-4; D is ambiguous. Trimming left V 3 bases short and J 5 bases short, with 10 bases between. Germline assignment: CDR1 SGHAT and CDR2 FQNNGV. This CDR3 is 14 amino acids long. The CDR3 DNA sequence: TGTGCCAGCAGCTTGGCGGCTACGAATGAAAAACTGTTTTTT. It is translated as CASSLAATNEKLFF.

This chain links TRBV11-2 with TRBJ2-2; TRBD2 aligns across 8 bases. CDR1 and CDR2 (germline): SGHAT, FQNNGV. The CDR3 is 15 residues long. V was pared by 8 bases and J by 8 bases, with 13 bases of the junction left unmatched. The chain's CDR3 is CASRAGTRGGGELFF. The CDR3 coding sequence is TGTGCCAGCCGGGCCGGGACTAGGGGCGGGGGGGAGCTGTTTTTT.

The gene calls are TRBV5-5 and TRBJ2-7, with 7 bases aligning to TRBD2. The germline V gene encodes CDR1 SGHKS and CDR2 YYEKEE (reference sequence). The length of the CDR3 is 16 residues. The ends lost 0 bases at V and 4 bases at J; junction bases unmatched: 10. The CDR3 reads CASSLVGGKNLYEQYF. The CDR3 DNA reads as TGTGCCAGCAGCTTGGTGGGGGGGAAGAACCTTTACGAGCAGTACTTC.

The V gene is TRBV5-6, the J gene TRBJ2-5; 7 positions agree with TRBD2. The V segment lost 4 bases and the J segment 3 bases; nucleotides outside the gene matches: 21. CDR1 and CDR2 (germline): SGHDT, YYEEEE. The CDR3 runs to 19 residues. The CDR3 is CASSQYSNFARTRKETQYF. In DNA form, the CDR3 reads TGTGCCAGCAGCCAATATTCCAACTTTGCTCGGACTAGGAAAGAGACCCAGTACTTC.

DNA of the CDR3: TGTGCCAGCAGCTCGGGACTAGCGGGAGTGGGGACACAAGAGACCCAGTACTTC. Translated: CASSSGLAGVGTQETQYF. The J gene is TRBJ2-5, the V gene TRBV11-3; TRBD2 matches 14 bases. CDR3 length equals 18 residues. Germline V gene lookup returns CDR1 SGHNT and CDR2 YENEEA. V trimming: 4 bases; J trimming: 2 bases; junction bases outside the gene matches: 9.

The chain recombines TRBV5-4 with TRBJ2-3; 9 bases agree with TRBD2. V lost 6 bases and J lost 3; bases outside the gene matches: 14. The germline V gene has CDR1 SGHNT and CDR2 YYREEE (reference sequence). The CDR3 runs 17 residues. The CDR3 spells CASTQKVGGGATDTQYF. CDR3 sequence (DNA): TGTGCCAGCACCCAGAAAGTCGGCGGGGGGGCTACAGATACGCAGTATTTT.

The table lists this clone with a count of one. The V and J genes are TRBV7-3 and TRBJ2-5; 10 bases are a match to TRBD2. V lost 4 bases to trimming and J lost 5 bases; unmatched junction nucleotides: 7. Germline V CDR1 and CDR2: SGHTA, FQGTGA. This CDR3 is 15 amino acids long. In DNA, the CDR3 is TGTGCCAGCAGCTCTTCTAGCGGGAGTTGGGAGACCCAGTACTTC. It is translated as CASSSSSGSWETQYF.

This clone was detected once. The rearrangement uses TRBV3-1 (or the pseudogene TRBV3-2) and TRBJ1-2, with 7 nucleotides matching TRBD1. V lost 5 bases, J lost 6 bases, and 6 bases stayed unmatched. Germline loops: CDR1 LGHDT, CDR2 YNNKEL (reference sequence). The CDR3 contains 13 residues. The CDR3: CASSTQGINGYTF. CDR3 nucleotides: TGTGCCAGCAGCACACAGGGGATAAATGGCTACACCTTC.

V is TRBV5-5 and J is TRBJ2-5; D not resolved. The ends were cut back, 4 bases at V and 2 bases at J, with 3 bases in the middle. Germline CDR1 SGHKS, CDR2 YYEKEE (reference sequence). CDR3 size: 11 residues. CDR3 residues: CASSPQETQYF. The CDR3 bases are TGTGCCAGCAGCCCACAAGAGACCCAGTACTTC. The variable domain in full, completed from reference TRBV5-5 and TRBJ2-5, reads DAGVTQSPTHLIKTRGQQVTLRCSPISGHKSVSWYQQVLGQGPQFIFQYYEKEERGRGNFPDRFSARQFPNYSSELNVNALLLGDSALYLCASSPQETQYFGPGTRLLVL.

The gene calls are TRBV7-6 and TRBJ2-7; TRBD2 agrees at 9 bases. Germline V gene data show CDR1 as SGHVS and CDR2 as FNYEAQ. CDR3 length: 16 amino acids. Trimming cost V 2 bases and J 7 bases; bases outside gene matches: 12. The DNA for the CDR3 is TGTGCCAGCAGCTTACGAATAGCGGGGGCGGGCACGGAGCAGTACTTC. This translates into CASSLRIAGAGTEQYF.

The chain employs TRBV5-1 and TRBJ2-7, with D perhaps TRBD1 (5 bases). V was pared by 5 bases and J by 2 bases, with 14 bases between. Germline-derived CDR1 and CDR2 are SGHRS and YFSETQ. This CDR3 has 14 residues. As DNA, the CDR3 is TGCGCCAGCAGTTTGACAGTAGAAACCTACGAGCAGTACTTC. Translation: CASSLTVETYEQYF.